This entry is about one T cell receptor beta chain. Its cognate antigen is unknown. This specimen belongs to a study of cytomegalovirus exposure and HLA in healthy donors. The study, taken as a whole, reports: One later analysis reportedly identified an Asian-associated ancestry cluster that showed fewer N-insertions than the roughly 700-donor mean.

The CDR3 runs to 13 residues. Germline V gene data show CDR1 as SGHTS and CDR2 as YDEGEE. Trimming took 4 bases from V and 3 from J; bases not matched to a gene: 1. Vbeta (60) and Jbeta (13) primers were used in the PCR. The repertoire was sequenced with immunoSEQ multiplex PCR; TCRdb's copy has only in-frame clones and lacks some. The sample includes about 200,000 clones, roughly 70% of them seen just once. The receptor was isolated from a woman in her twenties or thirties in good health and CMV-seronegative. V is TRBV5-8 and J is TRBJ1-2; 9 bases line up with TRBD1. Specimen: PBMCs. The CDR3 sequence is CASSRQGDYGYTF. CDR3 DNA: TGTGCCAGCAGCCGACAGGGGGACTATGGCTACACCTTC.